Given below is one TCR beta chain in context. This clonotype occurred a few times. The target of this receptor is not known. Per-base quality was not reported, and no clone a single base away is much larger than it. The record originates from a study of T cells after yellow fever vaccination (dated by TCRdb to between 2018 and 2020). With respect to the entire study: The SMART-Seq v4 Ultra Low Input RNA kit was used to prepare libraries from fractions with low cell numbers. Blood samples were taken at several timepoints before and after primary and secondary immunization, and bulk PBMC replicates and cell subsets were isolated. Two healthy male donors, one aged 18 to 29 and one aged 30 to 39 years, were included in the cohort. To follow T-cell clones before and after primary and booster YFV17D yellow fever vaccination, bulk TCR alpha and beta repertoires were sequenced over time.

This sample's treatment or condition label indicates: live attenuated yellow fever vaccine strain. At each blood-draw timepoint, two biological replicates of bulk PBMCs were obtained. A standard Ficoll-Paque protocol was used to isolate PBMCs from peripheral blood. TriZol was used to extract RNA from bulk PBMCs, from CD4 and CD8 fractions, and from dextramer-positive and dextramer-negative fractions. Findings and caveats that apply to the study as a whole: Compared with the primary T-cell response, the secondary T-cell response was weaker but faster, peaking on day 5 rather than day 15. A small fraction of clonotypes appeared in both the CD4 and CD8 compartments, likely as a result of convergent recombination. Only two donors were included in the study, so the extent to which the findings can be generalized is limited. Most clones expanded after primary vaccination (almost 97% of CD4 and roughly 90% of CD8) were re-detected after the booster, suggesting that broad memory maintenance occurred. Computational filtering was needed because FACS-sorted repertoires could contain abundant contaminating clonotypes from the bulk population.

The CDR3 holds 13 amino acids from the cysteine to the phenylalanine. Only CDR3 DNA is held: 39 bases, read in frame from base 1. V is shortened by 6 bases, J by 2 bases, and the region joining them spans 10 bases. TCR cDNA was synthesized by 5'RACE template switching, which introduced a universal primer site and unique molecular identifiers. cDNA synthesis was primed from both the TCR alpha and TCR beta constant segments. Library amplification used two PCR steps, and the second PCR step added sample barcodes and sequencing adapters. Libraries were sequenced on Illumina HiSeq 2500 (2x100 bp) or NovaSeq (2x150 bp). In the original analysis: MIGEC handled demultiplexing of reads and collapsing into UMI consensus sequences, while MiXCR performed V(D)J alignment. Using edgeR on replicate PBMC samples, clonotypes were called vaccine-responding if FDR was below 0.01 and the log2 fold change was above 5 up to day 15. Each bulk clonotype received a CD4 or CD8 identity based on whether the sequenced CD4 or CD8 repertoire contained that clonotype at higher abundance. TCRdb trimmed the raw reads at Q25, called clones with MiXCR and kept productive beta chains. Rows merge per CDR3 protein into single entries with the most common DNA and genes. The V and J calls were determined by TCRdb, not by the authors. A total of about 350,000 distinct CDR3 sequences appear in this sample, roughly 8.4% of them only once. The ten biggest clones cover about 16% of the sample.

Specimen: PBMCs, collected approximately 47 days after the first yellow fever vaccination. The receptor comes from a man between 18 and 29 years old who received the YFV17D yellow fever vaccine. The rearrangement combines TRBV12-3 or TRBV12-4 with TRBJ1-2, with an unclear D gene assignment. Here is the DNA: TGTGCCAGCAGGCCAGATCCCAACTATGGCTACACCTTC. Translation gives CASRPDPNYGYTF.